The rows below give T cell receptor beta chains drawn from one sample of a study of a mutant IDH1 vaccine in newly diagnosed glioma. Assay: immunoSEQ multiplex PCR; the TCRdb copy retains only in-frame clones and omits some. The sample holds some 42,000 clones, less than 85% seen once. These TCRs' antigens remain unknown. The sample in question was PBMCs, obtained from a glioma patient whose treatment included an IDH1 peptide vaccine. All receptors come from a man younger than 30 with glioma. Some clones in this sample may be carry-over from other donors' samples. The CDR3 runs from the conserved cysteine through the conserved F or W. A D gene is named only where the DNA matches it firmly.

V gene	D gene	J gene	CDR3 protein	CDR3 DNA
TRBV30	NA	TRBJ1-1	CAWSVWPMNTEAFF	TGTGCCTGGAGTGTGTGGCCTATGAACACTGAAGCTTTCTTT
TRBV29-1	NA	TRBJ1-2	CSVKRGQGRYGYTF	TGCAGCGTCAAACGTGGGCAGGGAAGGTATGGCTACACCTTC
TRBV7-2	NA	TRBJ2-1	CASTYSGDTDNEQFF	TGTGCCAGCACCTATTCGGGGGACACCGACAATGAGCAGTTCTTC
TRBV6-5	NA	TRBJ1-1	CASSASFMANTEAFF	TGTGCCAGCAGCGCATCTTTTATGGCGAACACTGAAGCTTTCTTT
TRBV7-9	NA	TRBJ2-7	CASSLDPYRSYEQYF	TGTGCCAGCAGCTTAGACCCATATCGGAGCTACGAGCAGTACTTC
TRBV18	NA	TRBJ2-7	CASSPVSPYEQYF	TGTGCCAGCTCACCCGTCAGTCCCTACGAGCAGTACTTC
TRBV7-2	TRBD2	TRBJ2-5	CASSTPGLAGGETQYF	TGTGCCAGCAGCACCCCGGGACTAGCGGGAGGAGAGACCCAGTACTTC
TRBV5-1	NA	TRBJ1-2	CASSLIKDAGYGYTF	TGCGCCAGCAGCTTGATTAAGGATGCCGGCTATGGCTACACCTTC
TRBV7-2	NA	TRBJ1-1	CASSWEMNTEAFF	TGTGCCAGCAGCTGGGAGATGAACACTGAAGCTTTCTTT
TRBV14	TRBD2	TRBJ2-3	CASSQEFREWTAGASPDTQYF	TGTGCCAGCAGCCAAGAATTTAGGGAATGGACAGCGGGAGCTTCACCAGATACGCAGTATTTT
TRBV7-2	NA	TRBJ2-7	CASSLTIPPYEQYF	TGTGCCAGCAGCTTAACTATCCCTCCCTACGAGCAGTACTTC
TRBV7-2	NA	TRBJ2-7	CASSRQGGQLSYEQYF	TGTGCCAGCAGCCGCCAAGGAGGACAGCTCTCCTACGAGCAGTACTTC
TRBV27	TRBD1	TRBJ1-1	CASSRQGASTEAFF	TGTGCCAGCAGCAGACAGGGAGCCTCCACTGAAGCTTTCTTT